This T cell receptor beta chain was observed in a study of human T cells and chemical hapten exposure (dated by TCRdb to the early 2020s). For the wider study: For sensitization, 2% DPC in acetone was applied to a 2 cm by 2 cm area of upper inner arm skin. Libraries were pooled for sequencing, and per-sample TCR yields varied mainly because of small differences in library volumes within the pool. In alopecia patients, the study followed how the peripheral blood TCR repertoire changed in vivo over primary and secondary sensitization to diphenylcyclopropenone (DPC), a hapten. Throughout the study period of 20 to 25 weeks, patients also received therapeutic DPC doses to the scalp every week. Blood samples were taken from patients before sensitization (week 0) and then at 2, 6 and about 24 weeks after DPC sensitization. Patch tests used Finn chambers with 0.01% DPC on the upper back, scored after 6 days by International Contact Dermatitis Research Group standards. Blood for TCR sequencing was provided by twenty-nine alopecia patients at one to four time points (pre-sensitization, 2, 6 and 24 weeks). The patient cohort, mostly female, included alopecia areata with under or over 50% scalp involvement, alopecia totalis and alopecia universalis. From each blood RNA sample, both TCR alpha and TCR beta chains were sequenced.

This clonotype was seen at least ten times. Its antigen is still unknown. There are no base qualities to consult, and no much larger clone falls within one base. The time point label corresponds to: patch test 1, 2 weeks after DPC sensitization. This sample's treatment or condition label indicates: therapeutic diphenylcyclopropenone sensitization with weekly scalp DPC. Total RNA was extracted from unfractionated whole blood that had been collected in Tempus Blood RNA tubes. At every patch-test visit, the blood draw took place before the patch test was put on. Patients were eligible if aged 18 to 70, diagnosed with alopecia and judged suitable for DPC therapy, and pregnant patients were excluded. The library was obtained by RACE. Instrument on record: NextSeq 500. During library preparation, unique molecular identifiers were attached to individual cDNA molecules so that TCRs could be counted in a quantitative, reproducible way. In the paper's pipeline: The median number of TCRs per sample was approximately 96,000, ranging from about 20,000 to 690,600. V, J and CDR3 annotation of the TCR reads was carried out using the Decombinator software suite. To make PS versus PT1 abundance plots, every sample was subsampled to the same number of TCRs (28,000). Expanded TCRs were defined as absent before sensitization and observed at least eight times at the 2-week time point. TCRdb reanalyzed the raw reads on its own, using fastp at Q25 for trimming and MiXCR for clone calling, and kept in-frame beta chains. Duplicate CDR3 protein sequences are folded into a single record with the most common DNA and genes. TCRdb, rather than the study authors, made the V and J calls. The sample table shows some 41,000 distinct CDR3 sequences, and over 3.5% are seen once. Approximately 24% of the sample belongs to the ten largest clones.

On the study overall, not on this receptor specifically: After repeated subsampling, changes were observed in the strength of the expansion versus patch-test correlation and in the threshold at which the correlation became significant. A positive correlation was found between the number of PT1 expanded TCRs and patch test score, with significance reached at thresholds 8, 16 and 32 but not 4. Alopecia, a presumed autoimmune disease, was present in all patients, so the immune response of the patients might differ from that of healthy individuals. Expanded TCRs formed significantly more large CDR3 similarity clusters than pre-sensitization or healthy control sets, consistent with antigen-driven responses. DPC sensitization did not change how many TCRs were above 1 in 1000 frequency, and no evidence was found of alterations in global repertoire structure.

CDR1 and CDR2, looked up from the germline V gene, are KGHSH and LQKENI. V was cut back by 0 bases and J by 5 bases, leaving a gap of 14 bases between them. From cysteine to phenylalanine, the CDR3 is 16 amino acids long. The sequence is cut down to CDR3 DNA, 48 bases in frame from base 1. This receptor was obtained from a man aged 45-65 years with alopecia areata. Some clones in this sample may be carry-over from other donors' samples. Sequences were derived from whole blood, sampled in connection with sensitization to the hapten diphenylcyclopropenone (DPC). The rearranged segments are TRBV18 and TRBJ2-1; TRBD2 could be the D gene, as 5 bases match. The CDR3: CASSPPASSGHNEQFF. The sequenced DNA: TGTGCCAGCTCACCACCCGCTAGCAGCGGACACAATGAGCAGTTCTTC.